The 27 T cell receptor beta chains below all came from one sample that was sequenced in a study of regulatory T cells in long-lasting Graves disease. This sample's time point: newly diagnosed GD, antithyroid drugs for less than 3 months. Scientists built the TCR library using RNA that was extracted from PBMCs. TCR beta libraries were built with iRepertoire HTBI primers and Arm-PCR of CDR3 regions. TCRdb re-analysed the multiplex PCR reads in MiXCR, keeping a single row per CDR3 protein. This table has approximately 400,000 distinct CDR3 sequences, under 15% appearing once. This same sample was also part of a study on T cells in Graves' hyperthyroidism and ophthalmopathy.

This material consisted of peripheral blood mononuclear cells (PBMCs), taken at new diagnosis, from a patient treated with antithyroid drugs. The receptor set was obtained from a woman in her 30s with Graves disease.

This clonotype was seen at least ten times. The gene calls are TRBV20-1 and TRBJ2-5, with 10 bases fitting TRBD2. Germline V gene lookup returns CDR1 DFQATT and CDR2 SNEGSKA (reference sequence). This CDR3 has 17 amino acids. J lost 4 bases, V lost 5 bases, and 16 bases had no gene match. DNA for the CDR3: TGCAGTGCTCACACTTGGGCTAGCGGGAGTGGGCTAGAGACCCAGTACTTC. The encoded protein is CSAHTWASGSGLETQYF.

Here the CDR3 DNA reads TGCGCCAGCAGTCGCACCGGGACTAGCACCGCAGCCGGGGAGCTGTTTTTT. Translated, it gives CASSRTGTSTAAGELFF. This chain uses TRBV5-1 with TRBJ2-2, with 9 bases lining up with TRBD2. Germline CDR1 and CDR2: SGHRS and YFSETQ. This CDR3 has 17 amino acids. The J segment lost 6 bases and the V segment lost 5 bases, leaving 14 bases of the junction unmatched.

The chain uses TRBV27 and TRBJ2-2; TRBD2 matches at 14 bases. V gave up 5 bases and J gave up 6 bases; unmatched junction bases: 5. The CDR3 runs 16 residues. Germline assignment: CDR1 MNHEY and CDR2 SMNVEV (reference sequence). CDR3: CASSPGLAGVSGELFF. In nucleotides, the CDR3 is TGTGCCAGCAGTCCGGGACTAGCGGGAGTTTCCGGGGAGCTGTTTTTT.

The sample holds a few counts of this clonotype. This chain uses TRBV27 with TRBJ1-2; unclear D gene. Trimming removed 6 bases from V and 4 bases from J, with 15 bases in between. The CDR3 spans 14 residues. Germline CDR1 is MNHEY and CDR2 is SMNVEV (reference sequence). The CDR3 DNA reads as TGTGCCAGCAGACCCGGCCGCTCTACCTATGGCTACACCTTC. Its translation is CASRPGRSTYGYTF.

At least ten counts were recorded for this clonotype. The chain has TRBV28 and TRBJ2-1, with 14 bases aligning to TRBD2. There are 16 residues in the CDR3. With 6 bases clipped from V and 7 bases from J, the junction kept 8 bases outside the gene matches. Germline V CDR1 and CDR2: MDHEN, SYDVKM. CDR3 in amino acids: CASSQLGLAGGNEQFF. CDR3 nucleotide sequence: TGTGCCAGCAGCCAACTAGGACTAGCGGGAGGTAATGAGCAGTTCTTC.

This clonotype was picked up many times. V gene TRBV20-1 combines with J gene TRBJ2-7; no firm D call. The CDR3 runs 13 residues. V lost 7 bases and J lost 0, with 13 bases in between. CDR1 DFQATT and CDR2 SNEGSKA come from the germline V gene (reference sequence). CDR3 DNA sequence: TGCAGTGTAGTGACCATAAGCTCCTACGAGCAGTACTTC. Residues: CSVVTISSYEQYF.

This sequence joins TRBV20-1 and TRBJ2-2; TRBD2 agrees at 9 bases. The CDR3 has 18 residues. With V trimmed by 2 bases and J by 4 bases, 14 bases remained unmatched. Germline V lookup: CDR1 DFQATT, CDR2 SNEGSKA (reference sequence). CDR3 coding DNA: TGCAGTGCTAGATCCTCCAGGGGCGGGAGGGCCGGCACCGGGGAGCTGTTTTTT. This encodes CSARSSRGGRAGTGELFF.

This clonotype was picked up a small number of times. Given a much more abundant clone one base away, this may be a read error. This sequence joins TRBV11-3 and TRBJ1-2, with 7 bases lining up with TRBD1. Germline V gene data show CDR1 as SGHNT and CDR2 as YENEEA. This CDR3 comprises 16 residues. Trimming cost V 5 bases and J 7 bases; bases outside gene matches: 16. CDR3 nucleotide sequence: TGTGCCAGCAGCGCGCTTTCGCCCAGGGGGGGCTGTGGCTACACCTTC. This translates into CASSALSPRGGCGYTF.

On this clonotype: An end of the junction does not agree with germline; a read error may underlie this. This chain uses TRBV19 with TRBJ2-7, with a weak D call TRBD2 (6 bases). This CDR3 is 11 amino acids long. Germline lookup yields CDR1 LNHDA and CDR2 SQIVND (reference sequence). The CDR3 region has the DNA TGTGCCAGAAGGTATAAGGGGACGGGGGACTTC. Translated: CARRYKGTGDF.

The rearrangement links TRBV10-1 to TRBJ2-3; D might be TRBD1 or TRBD2, each matching 6 bases. The V gene lost 0 bases and the J gene lost 2 bases, with 12 bases spanning the gap. The CDR3 contains 16 residues. CDR1 and CDR2 (germline): WNHNN, SYGVQD (reference sequence). The CDR3 bases are TGCGCCAGCAGTGAGTCCTTAGGGGGGAACACAGATACGCAGTATTTT. Amino acids: CASSESLGGNTDTQYF.

This clonotype was counted at least ten times. The chain carries TRBV7-9 and TRBJ2-7; no reliable D call. Trimming pared 3 bases from V and 1 base from J, leaving 13 bases between. The CDR3 runs to 15 residues. CDR1 is SEHNR, CDR2 FQNEAQ, per germline (reference sequence). The CDR3: CASSFSGLKSYEQYF. As DNA, the CDR3 is TGTGCCAGCAGCTTCTCTGGGTTAAAGTCCTACGAGCAGTACTTC.

This clonotype was counted ten times or more. The chain employs TRBV28 and TRBJ1-1; weak D call: TRBD1 (6 bases). The CDR3 length is 15 residues. V lost 6 bases and J lost 0, with 14 bases in between. CDR1 and CDR2 (germline): MDHEN, SYDVKM. CDR3 coding DNA: TGTGCCAGCAGATGGACAGTCACAATGAACACTGAAGCTTTCTTT. This gives the protein CASRWTVTMNTEAFF.

In its sample, this clonotype was seen many times. The chain joins TRBV12-3 or TRBV12-4 to TRBJ1-5; no reliable D call. Trimming removed 6 bases from V and 3 bases from J, with 15 bases in between. The CDR3 covers 15 residues. The CDR3 nucleotides are TGTGCCAGCAGACCACCTCGACGGGACAATCAGCCCCAGCATTTT. This codes for CASRPPRRDNQPQHF.

This clonotype was detected only a few times. For the CDR3, the DNA is TGTGCCACCAGTGACCCTGGACAGGGGGGTCGTGGGGATGAGCAGTTCTTC. Translated, it gives CATSDPGQGGRGDEQFF. The chain has TRBV24-1 and TRBJ2-1, with 10 bases fitting TRBD1. Germline V gene sequence: CDR1 KGHDR, CDR2 SFDVKD. Trimming at V came to 4 bases and at J to 8 bases, leaving 13 bases not matched to a gene. The CDR3 consists of 17 residues.

This clonotype was seen ten or more times. V usage is TRBV29-1 and J usage is TRBJ1-2, with TRBD1 matching over 7 bases. The V segment lost 8 bases and the J segment 0 bases; nucleotides outside the gene matches: 12. The CDR3 spans 15 residues. Germline CDR1 and CDR2: SQVTM and ANQGSEA. DNA for the CDR3: TGCAGCACCCGAGACAGGGCAGAAGCTAACTATGGCTACACCTTC. Residues: CSTRDRAEANYGYTF.

The rearrangement joins TRBV3-1 to TRBJ2-7, with D tentatively TRBD2 (6 bases). The CDR3 is 14 residues long. Trimming took 1 base from V and 3 from J, leaving 10 bases between them. The germline V gene has CDR1 LGHDT and CDR2 YNNKEL (reference sequence). CDR3 amino acids: CASSQVAGIYEQYF. The DNA for the CDR3 is TGTGCCAGCAGCCAAGTGGCGGGGATCTACGAGCAGTACTTC.

Concerning this clonotype itself: The germline gene is not matched at one end of the junction; a read error may be the cause. This chain joins TRBV6-5 and TRBJ1-1, with D possibly being TRBD1 (6 bases). CDR1 MNHEY and CDR2 SVGAGI come from the germline V gene. This CDR3 has 15 residues. In nucleotides, the CDR3 is TGTGCCGGCAGTTACTCTTGGACAGTGAACACTGAAGCCTTCTTT. Protein sequence: CAGSYSWTVNTEAFF.

This clonotype was observed a few times. The genes are TRBV14 and TRBJ2-7; possibly TRBD1 for D (5 bases). The V gene's germline CDR1 is SGHDN and CDR2 FVKESK. The germline V and J ends were trimmed by 4 bases and 9 bases, with 13 bases remaining between them. CDR3 size: 12 residues. The CDR3 sequence: CASSLDLRGQYF. CDR3 nucleotide sequence: TGTGCCAGCAGCCTTGATCTAAGGGGGCAGTACTTC.

The V and J genes are TRBV5-1 and TRBJ2-5, with 8 bases identical to TRBD2. The germline V gene has CDR1 SGHRS and CDR2 YFSETQ. CDR3 length equals 15 residues. J lost 2 bases, V lost 2 bases, and 5 bases had no gene match. The CDR3 is CASSFRAGEQETQYF. Here the CDR3 DNA reads TGCGCCAGCAGCTTCAGAGCGGGAGAGCAAGAGACCCAGTACTTC.

This clonotype was found a few times. The chain uses TRBV20-1 and TRBJ1-1; no definite D call. V shed 3 bases and J shed 5 bases, with 4 bases lying between them. Germline V CDR1 and CDR2: DFQATT, SNEGSKA (reference sequence). The CDR3 runs to 10 residues. The CDR3 sequence: CSARGTEAFF. The CDR3 DNA reads as TGCAGTGCTAGGGGGACTGAAGCTTTCTTT.

J is TRBJ2-1 and V is TRBV3-1; tentative D call: TRBD1 (6 bases). The germline V and J ends were trimmed by 3 bases and 4 bases, with 13 bases remaining between them. CDR3 length: 15 residues. The germline V gene encodes CDR1 LGHDT and CDR2 YNNKEL (reference sequence). CDR3 nucleotide sequence: TGTGCCAGCAGCCACCCCGGTACAGGGTACAATGAGCAGTTCTTC. Protein product: CASSHPGTGYNEQFF.

This clonotype showed up just a few times. V is TRBV29-1 and J is TRBJ2-7; TRBD2 might be the D (5 bases). The V end lost 4 bases, the J end lost 6 bases, and 16 bases lay between the germline ends. Germline V gene sequence: CDR1 SQVTM, CDR2 ANQGSEA. This CDR3 spans 13 amino acids. This CDR3 is CSVGGNLIGEQYF. CDR3 sequence (DNA): TGCAGCGTTGGAGGGAATCTTATCGGCGAGCAGTACTTC.

This clonotype was counted at least ten times. The rearrangement links TRBV3-1 to TRBJ2-1; 11 bases are shared with TRBD2. This CDR3 has 15 amino acids. V trimming: 0 bases; J trimming: 9 bases; junction bases outside the gene matches: 4. Looked up from germline, CDR1 is LGHDT and CDR2 is YNNKEL (reference sequence). The CDR3 loop reads CASSQDWLAGGEQFF. DNA for the CDR3: TGTGCCAGCAGCCAAGATTGGCTAGCGGGAGGTGAGCAGTTCTTC.

The rearrangement joins TRBV20-1 to TRBJ2-1; D is unresolved. The V and J ends lost 3 bases and 8 bases respectively, with 17 bases between them. This CDR3 is 14 amino acids long. In germline, CDR1 is DFQATT, CDR2 SNEGSKA (reference sequence). CDR3 in amino acids: CSARANSLVHEQFF. The CDR3 region has the DNA TGCAGTGCTAGGGCCAACTCCTTGGTACATGAGCAGTTCTTC.

This clonotype turned up a few times. The chain joins TRBV11-3 to TRBJ1-1; D ambiguous. Trimming stripped 1 base from V and 4 bases from J, with 7 bases between. CDR3 length equals 13 residues. CDR1 and CDR2 from the germline V gene are SGHNT and YENEEA. CDR3 DNA sequence: TGTGCCAGCAGCTTAGGTCCAGCCACTGAAGCTTTCTTT. Protein product: CASSLGPATEAFF.

This clonotype has a count of ten or more. V usage is TRBV30 and J usage is TRBJ2-5; D is perhaps TRBD1 (6 bases). This CDR3 spans 13 amino acids. The V gene lost 6 bases and the J gene lost 5 bases, with 16 bases spanning the gap. Germline-derived CDR1 and CDR2 are GTSNPN and SVGIG (reference sequence). The CDR3 region is CACGTGGAETQYF. In DNA, the CDR3 is TGTGCCTGTGGTACTGGGGGCGCCGAGACCCAGTACTTC.

This clonotype has just a few counts. The rearrangement links TRBV7-2 to TRBJ2-2; perhaps TRBD2 as D (6 bases). The length of the CDR3 is 13 residues. Trimming cost V 2 bases and J 6 bases, with 7 bases left between them. Germline loops: CDR1 SGHTA, CDR2 FQGNSA. This CDR3 reads CASSLWRAGELFF. CDR3 DNA sequence: TGTGCCAGCAGCTTATGGAGGGCCGGGGAGCTGTTTTTT.